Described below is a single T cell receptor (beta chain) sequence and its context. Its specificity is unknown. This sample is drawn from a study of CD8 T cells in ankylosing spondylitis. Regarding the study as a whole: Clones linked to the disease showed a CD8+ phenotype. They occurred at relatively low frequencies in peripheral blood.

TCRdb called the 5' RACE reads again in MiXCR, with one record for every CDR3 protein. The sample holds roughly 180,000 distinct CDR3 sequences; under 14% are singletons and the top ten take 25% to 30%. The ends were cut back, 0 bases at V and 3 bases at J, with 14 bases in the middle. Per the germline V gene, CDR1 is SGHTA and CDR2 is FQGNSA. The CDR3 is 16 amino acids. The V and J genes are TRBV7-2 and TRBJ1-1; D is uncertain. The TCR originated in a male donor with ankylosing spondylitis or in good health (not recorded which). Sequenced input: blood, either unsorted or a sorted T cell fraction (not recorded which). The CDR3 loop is CASSLARSVSHTEAFF. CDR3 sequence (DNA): TGTGCCAGCAGCTTAGCGCGTTCGGTGTCTCACACTGAAGCTTTCTTT.